The T cell receptor (beta chain) described here comes from a study of molecular identifiers for immune sequencing clone quantification. TCRdb itself ran the PCR reads through MiXCR, one entry per CDR3 protein. The table lists 62,000 or so distinct CDR3 sequences, 15% to 20% of them singletons. The germline V and J ends were trimmed by 2 bases and 4 bases, with 11 bases remaining between them. This CDR3 has 14 residues. The germline gives CDR1 KGHSH, CDR2 LQKENI. The table lists this clonotype with many counts. The V gene is TRBV18, the J gene TRBJ1-2, with D hard to call. The specimen was naive CD8+ T cells from blood, with Jurkat cell RNA spiked in. The subset here: FACS-sorted CD8+CD4-CCR7+CD45RA+ naive T cells. The TCR was taken from a human donor in good health. Some libraries in this study had Jurkat cell RNA spiked in. DNA for the CDR3: TGTGCCAGCTCACCAGGGAACATAGGCTATGGCTACACCTTC. Encoded protein: CASSPGNIGYGYTF. The entire variable domain, with the rest obtained from reference TRBV18 and TRBJ1-2, is as follows: NAGVMQNPRHLVRRRGQEARLRCSPMKGHSHVYWYRQLPEEGLKFMVYLQKENIIDESGMPKERFSAEFPKEGPSILRIQQVVRGDSAAYFCASSPGNIGYGYTFGSGTRLTVV.